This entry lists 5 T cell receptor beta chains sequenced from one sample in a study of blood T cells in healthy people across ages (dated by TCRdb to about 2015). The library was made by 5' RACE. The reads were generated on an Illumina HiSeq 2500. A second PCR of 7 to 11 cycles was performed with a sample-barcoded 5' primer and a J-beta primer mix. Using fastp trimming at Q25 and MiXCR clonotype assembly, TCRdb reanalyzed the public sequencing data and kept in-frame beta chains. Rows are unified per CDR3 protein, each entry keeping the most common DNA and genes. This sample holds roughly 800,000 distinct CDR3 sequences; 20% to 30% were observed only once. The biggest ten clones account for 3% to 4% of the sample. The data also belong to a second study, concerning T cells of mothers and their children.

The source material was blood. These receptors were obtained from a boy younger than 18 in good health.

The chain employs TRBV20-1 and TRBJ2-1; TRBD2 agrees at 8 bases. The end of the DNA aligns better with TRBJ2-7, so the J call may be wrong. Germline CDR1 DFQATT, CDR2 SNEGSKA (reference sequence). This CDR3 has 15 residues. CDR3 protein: CSAPPWASGSYEQYF. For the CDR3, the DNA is TGCAGTGCCCCCCCCTGGGCTAGCGGGTCCTACGAGCAGTACTTC.

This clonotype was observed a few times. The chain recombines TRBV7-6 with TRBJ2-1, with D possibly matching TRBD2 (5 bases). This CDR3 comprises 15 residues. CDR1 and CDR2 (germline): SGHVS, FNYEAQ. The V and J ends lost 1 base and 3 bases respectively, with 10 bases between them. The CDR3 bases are TGTGCCAGCAGCTTAGTTCTGAGCGGCTACAATGAGCAGTTCTTC. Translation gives CASSLVLSGYNEQFF.

The CDR3 protein is CASSLWAQRGDYEQYF. The CDR3 DNA is TGTGCCAGCAGTTTATGGGCCCAGCGGGGGGACTACGAGCAGTACTTC. The chain is built from TRBV28 and TRBJ2-7; 9 bases are a match to TRBD2. The J segment lost 3 bases and the V segment lost 0 bases, leaving 6 bases of the junction unmatched. The CDR3 extends over 16 amino acids. The germline gives CDR1 MDHEN, CDR2 SYDVKM.

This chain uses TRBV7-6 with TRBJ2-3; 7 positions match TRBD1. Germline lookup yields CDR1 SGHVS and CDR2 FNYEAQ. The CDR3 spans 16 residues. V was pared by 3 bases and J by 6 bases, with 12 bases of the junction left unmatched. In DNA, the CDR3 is TGTGCCAGCAGCTTCAGCAGACAGGGTCATTTGGATACGCAGTATTTT. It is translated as CASSFSRQGHLDTQYF.

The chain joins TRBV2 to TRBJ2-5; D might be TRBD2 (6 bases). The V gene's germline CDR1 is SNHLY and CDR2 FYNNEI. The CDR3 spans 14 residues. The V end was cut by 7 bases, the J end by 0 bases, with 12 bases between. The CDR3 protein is CASTASVYQETQYF. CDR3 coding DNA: TGTGCCAGCACGGCTAGCGTATACCAAGAGACCCAGTACTTC.